This T cell receptor (beta chain) was sequenced during a study of CXCR3-negative and CXCR3-positive naive CD8 T cells. Study-wide background: Across all libraries, TRB reads numbered 120 million to 150 million, with about 1.5 +/- 0.3 million in each library.

As regards this clonotype: The antigen is not known.

Study results and limitations: Diversity was high in both naive subsets and much lower in memory cells.

The study made its TRB cDNA libraries by 5' RACE, adding UMI labels. From its re-call of the 5' RACE reads, TCRdb lists each CDR3 protein once, without DNA. The sample's table shows several thousand distinct CDR3 sequences. Germline CDR1 and CDR2: MDHEN and SYDVKM. The CDR3 has 14 amino acids. Subsets of CD8+ T cells were each sorted in triplicate at roughly 300,000 cells apiece. Those CD8+ T cells considered naive were CD45RO-CCR7+CD27+CD95-. The chain carries TRBV28 and TRBJ2-1. This TCR was recovered from a human donor in good health. Some clones in this sample may be carry-over from other donors' samples. Input material: naive CXCR3- CD8+ T cells from blood. Subset here: CD45RO-CCR7+CD27+CD95- naive CD8+ T cells lacking CXCR3 (TNR3-). CDR3 loop: CAGPSLHCSNEQFF.